These 22 T cell receptor beta chains were all obtained from the same sample, sequenced in a study of cytomegalovirus exposure and HLA in healthy donors. Produced via immunoSEQ multiplex PCR; TCRdb's table is partial and in-frame only. This table holds about 200,000 clones, around 78% found once. Sequencing was performed on PBMCs. These receptors were collected from a woman younger than 35 in good health and CMV-seronegative.

The gene calls are TRBV5-1 and TRBJ2-1; weak D call: TRBD1 (6 bases). The CDR3 runs to 16 residues. Trimming cost V 6 bases and J 0 bases, with 16 bases left between them. Germline V lookup: CDR1 SGHRS, CDR2 YFSETQ. The CDR3 reads CASTAGTGSSYNEQFF. Here the CDR3 DNA reads TGCGCCAGCACGGCCGGAACAGGGAGCTCCTACAATGAGCAGTTCTTC.

The chain carries TRBV5-4 and TRBJ2-5, with 7 positions matching TRBD2. This CDR3 has 15 amino acids. Trimming at V came to 3 bases and at J to 5 bases, leaving 10 bases not matched to a gene. Germline CDR1 and CDR2: SGHNT and YYREEE (reference sequence). The CDR3 sequence: CASSWGGAGEETQYF. CDR3 DNA: TGTGCCAGCAGCTGGGGCGGCGCGGGGGAGGAGACCCAGTACTTC.

This clone turned up a few times. The gene calls are TRBV5-1 and TRBJ2-2, with 7 bases identical to TRBD2. This CDR3 contains 14 residues. Germline trimming cut 2 bases from V and 3 bases from J; bases unmatched to any gene: 1. The germline CDR1 and CDR2 sequences are SGHRS and YFSETQ. The CDR3, as DNA: TGCGCCAGCAGCTTCGGACTAGACACCGGGGAGCTGTTTTTT. It translates to CASSFGLDTGELFF.

A few counts support this clone. This chain connects TRBV11-2 to TRBJ1-5; D unresolved. This CDR3 is 17 amino acids long. The V end was cut by 6 bases, the J end by 5 bases, with 23 bases between. Per the germline V gene, CDR1 is SGHAT and CDR2 is FQNNGV. The CDR3 loop is CASRTGPTNTWDQPQHF. CDR3 nucleotides: TGTGCCAGCAGGACCGGGCCTACGAATACCTGGGATCAGCCCCAGCATTTT.

The rearrangement uses TRBV6-1 and TRBJ2-3; TRBD1 is a possible D gene (6 bases). The CDR3 has 14 residues. Per the germline V gene, CDR1 is MNHNS and CDR2 is SASEGT. V shed 4 bases and J shed 4 bases, with 12 bases lying between them. In DNA, the CDR3 is TGTGCCAGCAGTGGCTACAGGGCCCCAGATACGCAGTATTTT. It encodes CASSGYRAPDTQYF.

This chain links TRBV19 with TRBJ1-1; possible D gene TRBD1, 5 bases. This CDR3 has 14 residues. V was clipped by 7 bases and J by 0 bases, with 12 bases between them. Germline V gene lookup returns CDR1 LNHDA and CDR2 SQIVND (reference sequence). CDR3 in amino acids: CASKEGIMNTEAFF. The CDR3 DNA is TGTGCCAGTAAGGAGGGGATCATGAACACTGAAGCTTTCTTT.

V is TRBV4-1 and J is TRBJ1-1; D not resolved. V lost 0 bases to trimming and J lost 5 bases, with 10 bases between them. Germline V gene data show CDR1 as MGHRA and CDR2 as YSYEKL. The CDR3 sequence is 14 residues long. CDR3 in DNA: TGCGCCAGCAGCCAAGAAGGCAGTAGAACTGAAGCTTTCTTT. This codes for CASSQEGSRTEAFF.

The V gene is TRBV29-1, the J gene TRBJ1-2; 9 bases map to TRBD1. CDR1 and CDR2 from the germline V gene are SQVTM and ANQGSEA. V shed 7 bases, J shed 13 bases, and the junction held 7 bases outside the gene matches. The CDR3 is made up of 10 amino acids. CDR3 DNA sequence: TGCAGCGCCGTCGGGACAGGGCTCACCTTC. Protein product: CSAVGTGLTF.

The J gene is TRBJ2-5, the V gene TRBV5-1; 8 nucleotides match TRBD1. The germline gives CDR1 SGHRS, CDR2 YFSETQ. V was pared by 3 bases and J by 6 bases, with 4 bases of the junction left unmatched. The CDR3 covers 13 residues. CDR3 protein: CASSSQGGQTQYF. CDR3 nucleotides: TGCGCCAGCAGCTCACAGGGGGGCCAGACCCAGTACTTC.

As DNA, the CDR3 is TGTGCCATCAGTGATGATGGACAGGGTCATGAGCAGTTCTTC. It specifies CAISDDGQGHEQFF. V usage is TRBV10-3 and J usage is TRBJ2-1; 8 bases are shared with TRBD1. V gave up 3 bases and J gave up 8 bases; unmatched junction bases: 6. The CDR3 is made up of 14 amino acids. Germline V gene sequence: CDR1 ENHRY, CDR2 SYGVKD.

The chain carries TRBV30 and TRBJ2-5, with a tentative D call TRBD2 (6 bases). V was cut by 2 bases and J by 5 bases, with 12 bases left in between. CDR1 and CDR2 from the germline V gene are GTSNPN and SVGIG (reference sequence). The CDR3 is 13 amino acids. The CDR3 loop is CAWSRGGEETQYF. CDR3 nucleotide sequence: TGTGCCTGGAGTAGGGGCGGGGAGGAGACCCAGTACTTC. Variable domain in full (rest from reference TRBV30 and TRBJ2-5): SQTIHQWPATLVQPVGSPLSLECTVEGTSNPNLYWYRQAAGRGLQLLFYSVGIGQISSEVPQNLSASRPQDRQFILSSKKLLLSDSGFYLCAWSRGGEETQYFGPGTRLLVL.

This clone was seen just once. This sequence joins TRBV9 and TRBJ2-1; TRBD2 agrees at 8 bases. Trimming at V came to 4 bases and at J to 0 bases, leaving 12 bases not matched to a gene. There are 18 residues in the CDR3. From germline, CDR1 is SGDLS and CDR2 YYNGEE. This CDR3 reads CASSYRAGASSSYNEQFF. For the CDR3, the DNA is TGTGCCAGCAGCTATCGAGCGGGAGCATCCAGCTCCTACAATGAGCAGTTCTTC.

The J gene is TRBJ1-2, the V gene TRBV9, with unresolved D. Per germline, CDR1 SGDLS and CDR2 YYNGEE. V lost 0 bases to trimming and J lost 4 bases, with 10 bases between them. CDR3 length equals 14 residues. Written as DNA, the CDR3 is TGTGCCAGCAGCGTAGCAACGGCGAGCTATGGCTACACCTTC. It codes for CASSVATASYGYTF.

The chain is built from TRBV10-3 and TRBJ1-1; 9 nucleotides align to TRBD1. The germline V gene encodes CDR1 ENHRY and CDR2 SYGVKD. V shed 9 bases and J 0 bases; nucleotides not matched to a gene: 5. There are 14 residues in the CDR3. The CDR3 reads CAITRTGVNTEAFF. The DNA for the CDR3 is TGTGCCATTACACGGACAGGGGTGAACACTGAAGCTTTCTTT.

The J gene is TRBJ1-1, the V gene TRBV20-1, with D uncertain. The CDR3 covers 11 residues. The V gene lost 8 bases and the J gene lost 1 base, with 8 bases spanning the gap. CDR1 and CDR2 (germline): DFQATT, SNEGSKA (reference sequence). CDR3 nucleotides: TGCAGTTCCCTCAGGAACACTGAAGCTTTCTTT. It translates to CSSLRNTEAFF.

The V gene is TRBV6-1, the J gene TRBJ2-7; 10 bases agree with TRBD2. From germline, CDR1 is MNHNS and CDR2 SASEGT. Trimming cost V 3 bases and J 3 bases; bases outside gene matches: 14. The CDR3 has 18 residues. CDR3 in amino acids: CASSDLGLADFDGYEQYF. The CDR3 DNA sequence: TGTGCCAGCAGTGACCTCGGACTAGCGGACTTTGATGGCTACGAGCAGTACTTC.

The chain uses TRBV18 and TRBJ2-7, with D perhaps matching TRBD2 (6 bases). The CDR3 sequence is 13 residues long. V gave up 10 bases and J gave up 1 base, with 14 bases separating them. Germline V gives CDR1 KGHSH, CDR2 LQKENI. The CDR3 spells CATHRGRSYEQYF. CDR3 DNA: TGTGCCACCCACCGGGGGAGGTCCTACGAGCAGTACTTC.

The table lists this clone with a count of one. This chain links TRBV29-1 with TRBJ1-4; maybe TRBD1 (6 bases). Germline V lookup: CDR1 SQVTM, CDR2 ANQGSEA. V lost 6 bases, J lost 0 bases, and 11 bases lay in between. The CDR3 is 14 amino acids. CDR3 loop: CSVGRGATNEKLFF. CDR3 nucleotides: TGCAGCGTGGGGAGGGGGGCAACTAATGAAAAACTGTTTTTT.

The chain recombines TRBV6-6 with TRBJ1-5; 7 bases map to TRBD1. Germline CDR1 is MNHNY and CDR2 is SVGAGI (reference sequence). The CDR3 sequence is 15 residues long. Germline trimming cut 4 bases from V and 3 bases from J; bases unmatched to any gene: 6. This CDR3 is CASSLGTAYNQPQHF. In DNA, the CDR3 is TGTGCCAGCAGTTTAGGGACAGCTTACAATCAGCCCCAGCATTTT.

This clone appeared a few times. The chain is built from TRBV11-2 and TRBJ1-2, with no clear D. Germline values: CDR1 SGHAT, CDR2 FQNNGV. Trimming removed 8 bases at V and 2 bases at J, with 9 bases between. The CDR3 totals 12 residues. The CDR3 is CASSPGNYGYTF. The CDR3, as DNA: TGTGCCAGCTCGCCCGGAAACTATGGCTACACCTTC.

This CDR3 reads CASSQDQPRSFEKLFF. As DNA, the CDR3 is TGCGCCAGCAGCCAAGACCAACCCAGGAGTTTTGAAAAACTGTTTTTT. J is TRBJ1-4 and V is TRBV4-1; unclear D gene. The V end was cut by 0 bases, the J end by 7 bases, with 15 bases between. From germline, CDR1 is MGHRA and CDR2 YSYEKL. This CDR3 has 16 residues.

The CDR3 DNA reads as TGTGCCAGCAGCGCTCTCCCGGGACTGCTGAATTCACCCCTCCACTTT. The encoded protein is CASSALPGLLNSPLHF. The chain links TRBV5-4 to TRBJ1-6, with a tentative D call TRBD1 (5 bases). The CDR3 runs 16 residues. From germline, CDR1 is SGHNT and CDR2 YYREEE (reference sequence). Trimming took 4 bases from V and 7 from J, leaving 18 bases between them.